The 9 T cell receptor beta chains below all came from one sample that was sequenced in a study of blood T cell repertoires in COVID-19. The table came from immunoSEQ multiplex PCR; TCRdb's copy has only in-frame clones and leaves some out. The data show around 280,000 clones, 90% seen once. Sequenced: PBMCs or T cells enriched from blood (not recorded which). The receptors originated from a woman between 18 and 29 years old with acute COVID-19.

The chain combines TRBV18 with TRBJ2-3; TRBD2 aligns across 7 bases. The CDR3 sequence is 16 residues long. CDR1 and CDR2 from the germline V gene are KGHSH and LQKENI. The V segment lost 2 bases and the J segment 2 bases; nucleotides outside the gene matches: 7. CDR3 in amino acids: CASSPREGQNTDTQYF. DNA of the CDR3: TGTGCCAGCTCACCAAGGGAGGGTCAAAACACAGATACGCAGTATTTT.

This chain links TRBV5-1 with TRBJ1-4; D might be TRBD1 (5 bases). Trimming pared 2 bases from V and 5 bases from J, leaving 13 bases between. This CDR3 is built from 15 residues. Looked up from germline, CDR1 is SGHRS and CDR2 is YFSETQ. DNA of the CDR3: TGCGCCAGCAGCTTAGGAGGGACGGGAAATGAAAAACTGTTTTTT. Protein: CASSLGGTGNEKLFF.

V is TRBV4-2 and J is TRBJ2-2; tentatively, D is TRBD2 (5 bases). The CDR3 totals 17 residues. V was shortened by 1 base and J by 1 base, with 13 bases between the two germline ends. CDR1 is LGHNA and CDR2 is YNFKEQ in the germline V gene. CDR3 sequence: CASSQVKDWMNTGELFF. The DNA of the CDR3 is TGTGCCAGCAGCCAAGTTAAGGACTGGATGAACACCGGGGAGCTGTTTTTT.

The gene calls are TRBV9 and TRBJ1-1; a possible D gene is TRBD1 (6 bases). The CDR3 spans 16 residues. Germline lookup yields CDR1 SGDLS and CDR2 YYNGEE. V lost 4 bases and J lost 3, with 19 bases in between. The CDR3 DNA reads as TGTGCCAGCAGCCCAGGGGACCGAGGACGGTACACTGAAGCTTTCTTT. Translating gives CASSPGDRGRYTEAFF.

The chain joins TRBV19 to TRBJ2-3; possible D gene TRBD2, 6 bases. Per the germline V gene, CDR1 is LNHDA and CDR2 is SQIVND (reference sequence). The V end was cut by 2 bases, the J end by 2 bases, with 14 bases between. The CDR3 covers 16 residues. The DNA of the CDR3 is TGTGCCAGTAGTATAAGGGTAGCGGCCACCACAGATACGCAGTATTTT. Translation gives CASSIRVAATTDTQYF.

This clone was counted many times. This chain uses TRBV4-2 with TRBJ1-6, with 7 bases fitting TRBD1. CDR1 LGHNA and CDR2 YNFKEQ come from the germline V gene. Trimming at V came to 0 bases and at J to 8 bases, leaving 16 bases not matched to a gene. This CDR3 is 19 amino acids long. In DNA form, the CDR3 reads TGTGCCAGCAGCCAAGAACTGAGGGGGCGCCATAACGGGGATTCACCCCTCCACTTT. Protein product: CASSQELRGRHNGDSPLHF.

The chain combines TRBV5-1 with TRBJ2-1; a possible D gene is TRBD1 (6 bases). Germline V lookup: CDR1 SGHRS, CDR2 YFSETQ. CDR3 length: 15 amino acids. Between the trimmed V and J ends, which lost 3 bases and 6 bases, there was a span of 16 bases. The CDR3 bases are TGCGCCAGCAGCTACCGGGACACGCCCTTCAATGAGCAGTTCTTC. It yields the protein CASSYRDTPFNEQFF.

The J gene is TRBJ1-5, the V gene TRBV7-8; TRBD1 agrees at 8 bases. Germline-derived CDR1 and CDR2 are SGHVS and FQNEAQ. This CDR3 comprises 16 residues. The junction had 6 bases not matched to a gene; V was cut back by 4 bases and J by 1 base. CDR3 sequence reads: CASSSRRTGSNQPQHF. The CDR3, as DNA: TGTGCCAGCAGCTCAAGGAGGACAGGGAGCAATCAGCCCCAGCATTTT.

The chain joins TRBV12-3 or TRBV12-4 to TRBJ1-5, with a possible D match to TRBD1 (6 bases). The V and J ends lost 3 bases and 9 bases respectively, with 12 bases between them. The CDR3 consists of 13 residues. CDR3 region: CASSLSGVSPQHF. In DNA form, the CDR3 reads TGTGCCAGCAGTTTGTCAGGGGTGTCGCCCCAGCATTTT.